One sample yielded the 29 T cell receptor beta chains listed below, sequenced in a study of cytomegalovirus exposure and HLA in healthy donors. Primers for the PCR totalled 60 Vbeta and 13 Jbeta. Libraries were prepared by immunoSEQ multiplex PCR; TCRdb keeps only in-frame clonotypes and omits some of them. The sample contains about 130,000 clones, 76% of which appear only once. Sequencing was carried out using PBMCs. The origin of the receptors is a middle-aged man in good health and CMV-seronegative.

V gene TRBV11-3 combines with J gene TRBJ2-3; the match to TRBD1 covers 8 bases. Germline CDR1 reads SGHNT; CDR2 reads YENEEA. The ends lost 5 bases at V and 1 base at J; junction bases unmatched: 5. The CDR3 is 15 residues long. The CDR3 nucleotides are TGTGCCAGCAGCACGCGGACAGGGCGCACAGATACGCAGTATTTT. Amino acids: CASSTRTGRTDTQYF.

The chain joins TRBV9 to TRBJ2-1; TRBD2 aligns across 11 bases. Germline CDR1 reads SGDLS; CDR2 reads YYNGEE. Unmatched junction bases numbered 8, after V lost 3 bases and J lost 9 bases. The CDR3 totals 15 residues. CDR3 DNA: TGTGCCAGCAGCGCAGACCTAGCGGGGGGCTTTGAGCAGTTCTTC. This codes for CASSADLAGGFEQFF.

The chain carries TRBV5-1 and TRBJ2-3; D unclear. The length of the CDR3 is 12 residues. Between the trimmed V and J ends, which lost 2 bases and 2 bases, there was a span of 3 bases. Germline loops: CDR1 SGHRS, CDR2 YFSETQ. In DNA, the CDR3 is TGCGCCAGCAGCTTATACACAGATACGCAGTATTTT. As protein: CASSLYTDTQYF.

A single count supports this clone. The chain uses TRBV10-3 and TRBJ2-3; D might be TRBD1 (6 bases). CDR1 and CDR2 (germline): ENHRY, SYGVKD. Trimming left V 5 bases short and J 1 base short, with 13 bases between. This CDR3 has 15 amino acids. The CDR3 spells CAISTAGAGTDTQYF. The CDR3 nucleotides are TGTGCCATCAGTACAGCAGGGGCCGGCACAGATACGCAGTATTTT.

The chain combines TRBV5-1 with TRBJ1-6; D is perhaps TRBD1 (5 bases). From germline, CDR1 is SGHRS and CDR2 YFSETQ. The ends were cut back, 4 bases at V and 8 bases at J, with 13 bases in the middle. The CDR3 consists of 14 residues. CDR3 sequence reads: CASSGTGKDSPLHF. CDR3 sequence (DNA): TGCGCCAGCAGCGGCACAGGCAAGGATTCACCCCTCCACTTT. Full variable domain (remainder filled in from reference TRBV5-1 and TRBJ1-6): KAGVTQTPRYLIKTRGQQVTLSCSPISGHRSVSWYQQTPGQGLQFLFEYFSETQRNKGNFPGRFSGRQFSNSRSEMNVSTLELGDSALYLCASSGTGKDSPLHFGNGTRLTVT.

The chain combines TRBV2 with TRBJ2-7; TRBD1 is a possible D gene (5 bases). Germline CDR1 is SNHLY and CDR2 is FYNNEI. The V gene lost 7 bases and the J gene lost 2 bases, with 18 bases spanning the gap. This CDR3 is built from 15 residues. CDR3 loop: CASMPGQPGAYEQYF. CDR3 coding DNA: TGTGCCAGCATGCCCGGACAACCTGGGGCCTACGAGCAGTACTTC.

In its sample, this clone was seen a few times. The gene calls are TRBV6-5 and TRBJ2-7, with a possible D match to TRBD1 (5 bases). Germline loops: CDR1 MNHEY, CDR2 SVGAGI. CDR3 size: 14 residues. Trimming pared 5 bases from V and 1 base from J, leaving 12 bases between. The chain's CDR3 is CASSRQLGSYEQYF. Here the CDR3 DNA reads TGTGCCAGCAGTCGACAGTTGGGGTCCTACGAGCAGTACTTC.

DNA for the CDR3: TGTGCCTGGAGTCGCGGGGGTTCGAACACTGAAGCTTTCTTT. Its protein is CAWSRGGSNTEAFF. The rearrangement uses TRBV30 and TRBJ1-1; a possible D gene is TRBD1 (5 bases). Germline CDR1 and CDR2: GTSNPN and SVGIG (reference sequence). V lost 2 bases and J 1 base, leaving 11 bases between the germline ends. The CDR3 has 14 amino acids.

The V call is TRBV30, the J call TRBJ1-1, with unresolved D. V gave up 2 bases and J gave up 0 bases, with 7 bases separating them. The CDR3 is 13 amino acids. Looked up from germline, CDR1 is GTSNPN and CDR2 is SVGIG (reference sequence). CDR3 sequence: CAWSPGLNTEAFF. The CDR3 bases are TGTGCCTGGAGTCCAGGATTGAACACTGAAGCTTTCTTT.

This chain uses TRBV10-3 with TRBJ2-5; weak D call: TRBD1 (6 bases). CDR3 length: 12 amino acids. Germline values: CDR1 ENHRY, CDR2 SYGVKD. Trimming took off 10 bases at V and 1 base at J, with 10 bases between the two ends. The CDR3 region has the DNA TGTGCCACCGGACAGTCCCAAGAGACCCAGTACTTC. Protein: CATGQSQETQYF.

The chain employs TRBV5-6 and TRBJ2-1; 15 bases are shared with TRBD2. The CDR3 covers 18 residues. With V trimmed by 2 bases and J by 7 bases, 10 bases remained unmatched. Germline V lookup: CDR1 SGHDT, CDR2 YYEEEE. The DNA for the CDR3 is TGTGCCAGCAGCTTCCTGGGACTAGCGGGGGGACAGGGGAATGAGCAGTTCTTC. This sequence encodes CASSFLGLAGGQGNEQFF.

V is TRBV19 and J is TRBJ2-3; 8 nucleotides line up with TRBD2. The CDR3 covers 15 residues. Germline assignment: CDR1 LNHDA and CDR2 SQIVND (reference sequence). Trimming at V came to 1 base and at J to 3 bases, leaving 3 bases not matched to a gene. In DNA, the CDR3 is TGTGCCAGTAGTATAGGACTAGCGCGTACAGATACGCAGTATTTT. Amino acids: CASSIGLARTDTQYF.

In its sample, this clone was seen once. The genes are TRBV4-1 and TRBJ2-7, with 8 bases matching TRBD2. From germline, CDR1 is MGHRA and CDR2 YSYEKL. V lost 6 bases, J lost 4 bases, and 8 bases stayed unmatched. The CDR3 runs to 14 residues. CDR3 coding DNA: TGCGCCAGCAGTTCAAGCGGGAGTGGGTACGAGCAGTACTTC. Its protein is CASSSSGSGYEQYF.

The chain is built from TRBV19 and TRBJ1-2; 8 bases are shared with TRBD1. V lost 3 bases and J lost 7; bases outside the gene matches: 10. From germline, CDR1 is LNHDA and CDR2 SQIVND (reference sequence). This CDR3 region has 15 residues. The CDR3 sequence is CASSIQDRGYLGYTF. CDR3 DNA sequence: TGTGCCAGTAGTATTCAAGACAGGGGTTATCTTGGCTACACCTTC. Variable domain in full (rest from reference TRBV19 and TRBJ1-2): DGGITQSPKYLFRKEGQNVTLSCEQNLNHDAMYWYRQDPGQGLRLIYYSQIVNDFQKGDIAEGYSVSREKKESFPLTVTSAQKNPTAFYLCASSIQDRGYLGYTFGSGTRLTVV.

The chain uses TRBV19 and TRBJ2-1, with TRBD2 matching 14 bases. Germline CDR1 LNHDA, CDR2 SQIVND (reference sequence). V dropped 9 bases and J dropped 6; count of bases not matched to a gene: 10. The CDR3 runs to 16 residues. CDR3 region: CASSGTSGSWGNEQFF. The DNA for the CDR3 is TGTGCCAGCTCCGGGACTAGCGGGAGTTGGGGCAATGAGCAGTTCTTC.

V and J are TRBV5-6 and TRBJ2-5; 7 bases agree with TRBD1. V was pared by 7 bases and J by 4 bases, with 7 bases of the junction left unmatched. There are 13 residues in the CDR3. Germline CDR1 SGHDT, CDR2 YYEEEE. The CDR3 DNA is TGTGCCAGCGGCAAACGACAGGGAGAGACCCAGTACTTC. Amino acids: CASGKRQGETQYF.

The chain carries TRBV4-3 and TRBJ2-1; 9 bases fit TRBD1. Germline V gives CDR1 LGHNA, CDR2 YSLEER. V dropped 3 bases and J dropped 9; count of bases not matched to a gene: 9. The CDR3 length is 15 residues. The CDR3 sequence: CASSQDRTGVFEQFF. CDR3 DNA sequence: TGCGCCAGCAGCCAGGACCGGACAGGGGTTTTTGAGCAGTTCTTC.

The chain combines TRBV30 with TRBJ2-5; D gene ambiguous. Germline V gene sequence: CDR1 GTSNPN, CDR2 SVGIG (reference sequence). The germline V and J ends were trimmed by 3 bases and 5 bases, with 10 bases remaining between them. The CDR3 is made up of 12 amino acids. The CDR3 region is CAWSPHVETQYF. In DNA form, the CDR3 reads TGTGCCTGGAGCCCACATGTGGAGACCCAGTACTTC.

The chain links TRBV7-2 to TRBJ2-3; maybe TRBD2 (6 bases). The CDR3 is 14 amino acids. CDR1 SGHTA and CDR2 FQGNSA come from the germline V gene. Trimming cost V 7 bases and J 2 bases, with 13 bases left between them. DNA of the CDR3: TGTGCCAGCACAAAGGAGGGTTTCACAGATACGCAGTATTTT. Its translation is CASTKEGFTDTQYF.

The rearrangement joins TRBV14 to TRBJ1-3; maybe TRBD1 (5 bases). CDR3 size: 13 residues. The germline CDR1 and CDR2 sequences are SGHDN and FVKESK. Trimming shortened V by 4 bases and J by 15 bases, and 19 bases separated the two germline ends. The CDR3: CASSPNQAGRKYF. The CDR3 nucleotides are TGTGCCAGCAGCCCAAACCAGGCAGGGCGGAAATATTTT.

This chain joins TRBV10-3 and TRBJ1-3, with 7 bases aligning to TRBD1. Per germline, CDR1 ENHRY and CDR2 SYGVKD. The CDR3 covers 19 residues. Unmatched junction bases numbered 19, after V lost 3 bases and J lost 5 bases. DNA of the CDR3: TGTGCCATCAGTGACCCCGAAACCCGACAGGGTAGAGGAAGAAACACCATATATTTT. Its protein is CAISDPETRQGRGRNTIYF.

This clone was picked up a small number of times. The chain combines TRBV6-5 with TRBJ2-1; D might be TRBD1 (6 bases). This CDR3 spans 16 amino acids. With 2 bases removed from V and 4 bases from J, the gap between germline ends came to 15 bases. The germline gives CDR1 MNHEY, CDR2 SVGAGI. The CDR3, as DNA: TGTGCCAGCAGTTACGAGACAGGCCCCCCATACAATGAGCAGTTCTTC. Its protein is CASSYETGPPYNEQFF.

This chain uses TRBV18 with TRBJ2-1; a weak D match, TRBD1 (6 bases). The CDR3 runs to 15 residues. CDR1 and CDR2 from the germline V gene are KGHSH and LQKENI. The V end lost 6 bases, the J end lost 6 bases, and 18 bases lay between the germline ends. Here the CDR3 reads CASSQSGQTGNEQFF. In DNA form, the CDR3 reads TGTGCCAGCTCCCAGAGTGGACAGACAGGCAATGAGCAGTTCTTC. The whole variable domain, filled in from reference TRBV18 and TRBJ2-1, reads NAGVMQNPRHLVRRRGQEARLRCSPMKGHSHVYWYRQLPEEGLKFMVYLQKENIIDESGMPKERFSAEFPKEGPSILRIQQVVRGDSAAYFCASSQSGQTGNEQFFGPGTRLTVL.

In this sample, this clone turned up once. The CDR3 sequence: CASSYRGDTEAFF. CDR3 in DNA: TGTGCCAGCAGCTACAGGGGGGACACTGAAGCTTTCTTT. This sequence joins TRBV11-3 and TRBJ1-1; 8 bases fit TRBD1. Germline V lookup: CDR1 SGHNT, CDR2 YENEEA. This CDR3 contains 13 residues. J gave up 3 bases and V 4 bases, and 1 base lay outside the gene matches. Together with reference TRBV11-3 and TRBJ1-1, the CDR3 gives the full variable domain: EAGVVQSPRYKIIEKKQPVAFWCNPISGHNTLYWYLQNLGQGPELLIRYENEEAVDDSQLPKDRFSAERLKGVDSTLKIQPAELGDSAVYLCASSYRGDTEAFFGQGTRLTVV.

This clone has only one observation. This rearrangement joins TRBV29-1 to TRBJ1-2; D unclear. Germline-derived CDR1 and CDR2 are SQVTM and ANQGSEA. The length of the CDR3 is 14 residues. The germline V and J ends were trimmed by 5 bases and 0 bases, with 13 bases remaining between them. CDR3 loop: CSVKQAPANYGYTF. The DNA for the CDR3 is TGCAGCGTTAAGCAGGCCCCAGCTAACTATGGCTACACCTTC.

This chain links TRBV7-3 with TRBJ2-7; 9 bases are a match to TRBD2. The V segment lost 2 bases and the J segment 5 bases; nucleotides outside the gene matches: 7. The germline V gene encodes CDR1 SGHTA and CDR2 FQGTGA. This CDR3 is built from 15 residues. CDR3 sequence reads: CASSLAGGQAHEQYF. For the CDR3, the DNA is TGTGCCAGCAGCTTAGCGGGAGGGCAAGCCCACGAGCAGTACTTC.

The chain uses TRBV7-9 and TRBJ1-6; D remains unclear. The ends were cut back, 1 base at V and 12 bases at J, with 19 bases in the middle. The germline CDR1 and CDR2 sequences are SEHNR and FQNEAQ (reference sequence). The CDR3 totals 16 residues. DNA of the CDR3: TGTGCCAGCAGCTTAGGTGGTGCGGCGCCGGGAGGACCCCTCCACTTT. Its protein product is CASSLGGAAPGGPLHF. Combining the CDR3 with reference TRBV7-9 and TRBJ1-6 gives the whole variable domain DTGVSQNPRHKITKRGQNVTFRCDPISEHNRLYWYRQTLGQGPEFLTYFQNEAQLEKSRLLSDRFSAERPKGSFSTLEIQRTEQGDSAMYLCASSLGGAAPGGPLHFGNGTRLTVT.

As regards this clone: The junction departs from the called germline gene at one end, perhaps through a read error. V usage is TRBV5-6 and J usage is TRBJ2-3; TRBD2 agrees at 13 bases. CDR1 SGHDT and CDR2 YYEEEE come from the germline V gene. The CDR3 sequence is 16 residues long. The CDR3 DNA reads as TGTGCCAGCAGCCACCGGACTAGCGGGGGCACAGATACACAGTATTTT. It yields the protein CASSHRTSGGTDTQYF.

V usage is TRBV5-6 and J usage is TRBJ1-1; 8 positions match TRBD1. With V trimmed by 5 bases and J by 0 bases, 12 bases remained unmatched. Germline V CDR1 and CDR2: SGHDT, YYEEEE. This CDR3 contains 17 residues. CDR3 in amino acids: CASSLGTGPSLNTEAFF. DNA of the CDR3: TGTGCCAGCAGTCTCGGGACAGGCCCCTCTTTGAACACTGAAGCTTTCTTT.